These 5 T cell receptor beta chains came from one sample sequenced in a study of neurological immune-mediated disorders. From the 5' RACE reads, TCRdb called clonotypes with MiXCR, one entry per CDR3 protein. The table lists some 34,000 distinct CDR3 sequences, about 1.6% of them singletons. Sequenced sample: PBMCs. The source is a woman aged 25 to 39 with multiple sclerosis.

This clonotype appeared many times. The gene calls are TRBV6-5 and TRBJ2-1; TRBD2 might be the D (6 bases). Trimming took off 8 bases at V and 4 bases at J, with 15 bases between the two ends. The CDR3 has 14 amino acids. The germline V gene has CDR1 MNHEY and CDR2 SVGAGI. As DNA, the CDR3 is TGTGCCAGCCGAAATAGCGGTGATTACAATGAGCAGTTCTTC. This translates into CASRNSGDYNEQFF.

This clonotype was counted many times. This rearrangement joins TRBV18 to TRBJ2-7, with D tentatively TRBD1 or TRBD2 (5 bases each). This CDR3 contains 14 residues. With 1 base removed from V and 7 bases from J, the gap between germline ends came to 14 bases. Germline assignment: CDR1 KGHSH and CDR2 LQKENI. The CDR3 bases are TGTGCCAGCTCACCACTTTTAGGGGAGAGTGAGCAGTACTTC. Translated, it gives CASSPLLGESEQYF.

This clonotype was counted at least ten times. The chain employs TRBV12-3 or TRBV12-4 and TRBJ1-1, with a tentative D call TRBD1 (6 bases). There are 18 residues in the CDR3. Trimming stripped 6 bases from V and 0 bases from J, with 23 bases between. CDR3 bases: TGTGCCAGCAGCTTCCGTCCAGGGGACGTAGTCCTGAACACTGAAGCTTTCTTT. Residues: CASSFRPGDVVLNTEAFF.

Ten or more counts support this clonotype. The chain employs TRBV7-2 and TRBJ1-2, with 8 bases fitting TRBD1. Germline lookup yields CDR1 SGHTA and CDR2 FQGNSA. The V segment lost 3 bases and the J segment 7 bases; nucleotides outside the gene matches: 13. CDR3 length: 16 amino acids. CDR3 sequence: CASSLSAGQVFGGYTF. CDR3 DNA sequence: TGTGCCAGCAGCTTGAGCGCGGGACAGGTTTTTGGTGGCTACACCTTC.

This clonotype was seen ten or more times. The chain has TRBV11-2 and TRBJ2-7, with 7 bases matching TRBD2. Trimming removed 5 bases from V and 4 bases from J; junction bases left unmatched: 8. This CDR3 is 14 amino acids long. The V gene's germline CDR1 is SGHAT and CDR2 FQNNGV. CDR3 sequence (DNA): TGTGCCAGCAGCCAGGGTATTAGCGGGTACGAGCAGTACTTC. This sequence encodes CASSQGISGYEQYF.